This T cell receptor (beta chain) emerged from a study of T cells in Graves' hyperthyroidism and ophthalmopathy. Study-level results: Before onset, by a median of approximately 5.9 months, the model predicted ophthalmopathy. The authors' 13 V-J model separated ophthalmopathy from stable hyperthyroidism.

The ends were cut back, 5 bases at V and 8 bases at J, with 26 bases in the middle. The CDR3 is 16 amino acids. CDR1 is DFQATT, CDR2 SNEGSKA, per germline (reference sequence). In this sample, this clonotype turned up many times. Its antigen is still unknown. Stable disease denoted Graves' hyperthyroidism without ophthalmopathy progression within 18 months. Patients aged 18 to 65 had newly diagnosed hyperthyroidism lasting under 2 months. RNA transcripts were the template for amplifying TCR beta CDR3 regions. The HTBI primer set was used in a first-round RT-PCR of the TCR CDR3. TCRdb re-called the multiplex PCR reads through MiXCR, storing one row per CDR3 protein. This sample has about 720,000 distinct CDR3 sequences, with about 17% found just once.

The chain recombines TRBV20-1 with TRBJ2-3; D may match TRBD1 or TRBD2 (6 bases each). The sequenced material came from blood. The sequence was obtained from a man aged 18-30 years with Graves' hyperthyroidism. This CDR3 reads CSAHPLHSGAPGTQYF. CDR3 DNA: TGCAGTGCTCACCCTCTTCATTCGGGGGCGCCGGGTACGCAGTATTTT.